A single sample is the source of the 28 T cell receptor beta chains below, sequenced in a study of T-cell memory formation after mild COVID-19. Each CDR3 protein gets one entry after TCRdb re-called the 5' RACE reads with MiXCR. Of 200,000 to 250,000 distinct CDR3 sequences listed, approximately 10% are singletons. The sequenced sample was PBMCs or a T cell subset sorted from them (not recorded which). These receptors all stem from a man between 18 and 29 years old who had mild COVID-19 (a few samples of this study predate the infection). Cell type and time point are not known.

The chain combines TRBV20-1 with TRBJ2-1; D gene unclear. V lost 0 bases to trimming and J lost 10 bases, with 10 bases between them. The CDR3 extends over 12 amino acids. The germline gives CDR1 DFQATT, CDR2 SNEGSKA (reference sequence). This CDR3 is CSARDPRPEQFF. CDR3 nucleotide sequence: TGCAGTGCTAGAGATCCGAGGCCCGAGCAGTTCTTC.

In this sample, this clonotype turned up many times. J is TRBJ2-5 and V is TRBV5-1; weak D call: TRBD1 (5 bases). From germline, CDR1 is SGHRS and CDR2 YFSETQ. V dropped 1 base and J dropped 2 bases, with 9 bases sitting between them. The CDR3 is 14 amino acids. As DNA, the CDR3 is TGCGCCAGCAGCTTGTCGACAGTTCAAGAGACCCAGTACTTC. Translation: CASSLSTVQETQYF.

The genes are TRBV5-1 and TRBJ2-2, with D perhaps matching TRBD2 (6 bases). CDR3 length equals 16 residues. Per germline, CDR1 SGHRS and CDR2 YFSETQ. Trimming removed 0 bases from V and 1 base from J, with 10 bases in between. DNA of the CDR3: TGCGCCAGCAGCTTGGGGGGACTCCTGAACACCGGGGAGCTGTTTTTT. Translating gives CASSLGGLLNTGELFF.

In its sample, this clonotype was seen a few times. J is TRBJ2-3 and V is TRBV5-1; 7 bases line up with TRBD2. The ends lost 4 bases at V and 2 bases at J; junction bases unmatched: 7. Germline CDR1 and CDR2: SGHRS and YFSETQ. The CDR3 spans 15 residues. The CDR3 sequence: CASSDDGGSTDTQYF. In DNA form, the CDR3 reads TGCGCCAGCAGCGACGACGGGGGGTCCACAGATACGCAGTATTTT.

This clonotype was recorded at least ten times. The DNA for the CDR3 is TGTGCCCTTCGGCGGGGGACAGGCACCACAGATACGCAGTATTTT. Translation: CALRRGTGTTDTQYF. V and J are TRBV12-3 or TRBV12-4 and TRBJ2-3, with D perhaps TRBD1 (8 bases). This CDR3 is 15 amino acids long. The V end was cut by 11 bases, the J end by 2 bases, with 20 bases between.

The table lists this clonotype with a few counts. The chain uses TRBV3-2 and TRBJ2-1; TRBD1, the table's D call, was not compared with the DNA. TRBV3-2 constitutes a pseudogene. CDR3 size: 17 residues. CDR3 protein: CASSQGFGTGGLREQFF. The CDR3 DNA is TGTGCCAGCAGCCAAGGGTTCGGGACAGGGGGATTGAGGGAGCAGTTCTTC.

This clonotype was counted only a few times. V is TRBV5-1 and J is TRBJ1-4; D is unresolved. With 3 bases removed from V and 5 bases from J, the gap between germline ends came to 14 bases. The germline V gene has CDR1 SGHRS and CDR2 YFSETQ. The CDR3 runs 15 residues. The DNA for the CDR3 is TGCGCCAGCAGCTCCGTCCGGACCGGGAATGAAAAACTGTTTTTT. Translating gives CASSSVRTGNEKLFF. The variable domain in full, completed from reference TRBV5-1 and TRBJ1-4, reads KAGVTQTPRYLIKTRGQQVTLSCSPISGHRSVSWYQQTPGQGLQFLFEYFSETQRNKGNFPGRFSGRQFSNSRSEMNVSTLELGDSALYLCASSSVRTGNEKLFFGSGTQLSVL.

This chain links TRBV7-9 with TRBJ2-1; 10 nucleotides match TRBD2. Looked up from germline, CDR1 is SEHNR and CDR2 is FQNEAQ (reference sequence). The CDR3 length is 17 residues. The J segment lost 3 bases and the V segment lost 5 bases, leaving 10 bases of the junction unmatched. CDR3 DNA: TGTGCCAGCAGCCGCCCTTTCCCTAGCGGGGGCTACAATGAGCAGTTCTTC. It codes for CASSRPFPSGGYNEQFF.

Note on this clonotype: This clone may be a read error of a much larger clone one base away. CDR3 DNA sequence: TGTGCCAGCAGCTACGGGGGGGCCACAGATACGCAGTATTTT. It specifies CASSYGGATDTQYF. The genes are TRBV28 and TRBJ2-3, with TRBD2 identical over 8 bases. V was pared by 6 bases and J by 2 bases, with 4 bases of the junction left unmatched. Per the germline V gene, CDR1 is MDHEN and CDR2 is SYDVKM. The length of the CDR3 is 14 residues.

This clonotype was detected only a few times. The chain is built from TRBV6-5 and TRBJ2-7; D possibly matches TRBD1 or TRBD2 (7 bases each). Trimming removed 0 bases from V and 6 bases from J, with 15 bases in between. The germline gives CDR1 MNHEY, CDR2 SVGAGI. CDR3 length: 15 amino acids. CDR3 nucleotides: TGTGCCAGCAGTTACTCGAGTACAGGGGAGGGCGAGCAGTACTTC. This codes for CASSYSSTGEGEQYF.

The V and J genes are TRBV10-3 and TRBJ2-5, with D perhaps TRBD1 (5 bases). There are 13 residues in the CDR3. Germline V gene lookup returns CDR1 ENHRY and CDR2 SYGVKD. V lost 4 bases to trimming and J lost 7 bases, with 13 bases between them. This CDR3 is CAISAQGQATQYF. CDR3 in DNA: TGTGCCATCAGTGCCCAGGGTCAGGCGACCCAGTACTTC.

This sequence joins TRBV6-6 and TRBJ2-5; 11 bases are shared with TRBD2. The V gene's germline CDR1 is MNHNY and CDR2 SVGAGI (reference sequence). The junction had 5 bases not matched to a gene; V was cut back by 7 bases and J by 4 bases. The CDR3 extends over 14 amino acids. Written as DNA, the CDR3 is TGTGCCAGCATATTAGCGGGGGGGAGAGAGACCCAGTACTTC. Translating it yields CASILAGGRETQYF.

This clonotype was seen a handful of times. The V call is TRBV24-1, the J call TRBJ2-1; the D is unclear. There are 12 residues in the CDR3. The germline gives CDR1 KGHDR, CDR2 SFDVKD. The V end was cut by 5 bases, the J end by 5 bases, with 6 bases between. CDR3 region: CATSGNNNEQFF. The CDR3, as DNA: TGTGCCACCAGTGGAAACAACAATGAGCAGTTCTTC.

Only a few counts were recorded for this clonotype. CDR3 in amino acids: CASASLGAGQETQYF. The CDR3 nucleotides read TGTGCCAGCGCCTCACTAGGAGCGGGTCAAGAGACCCAGTACTTC. The rearrangement links TRBV27 to TRBJ2-5; D is possibly TRBD2 (6 bases). The CDR3 spans 15 residues. V lost 8 bases, J lost 2 bases, and 18 bases lay in between. Germline values: CDR1 MNHEY, CDR2 SMNVEV (reference sequence).

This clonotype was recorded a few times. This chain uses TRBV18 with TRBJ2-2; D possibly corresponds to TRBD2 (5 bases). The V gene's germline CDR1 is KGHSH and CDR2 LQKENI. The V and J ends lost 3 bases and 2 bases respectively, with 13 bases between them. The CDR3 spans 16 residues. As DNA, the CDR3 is TGTGCCAGCTCACCGCGGCCGGGAACTAACACCGGGGAGCTGTTTTTT. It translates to CASSPRPGTNTGELFF.

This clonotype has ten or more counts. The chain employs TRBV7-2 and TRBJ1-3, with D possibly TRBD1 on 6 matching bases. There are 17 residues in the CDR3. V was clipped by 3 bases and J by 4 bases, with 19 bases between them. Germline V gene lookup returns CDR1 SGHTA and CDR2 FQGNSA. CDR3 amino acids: CASSLAGTIRPGNTIYF. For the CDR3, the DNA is TGTGCCAGCAGCTTGGCCGGGACAATCAGGCCCGGAAACACCATATATTTT.

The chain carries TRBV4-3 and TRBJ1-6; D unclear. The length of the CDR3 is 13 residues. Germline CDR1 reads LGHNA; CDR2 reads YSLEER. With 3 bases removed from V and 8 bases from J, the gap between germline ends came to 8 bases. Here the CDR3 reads CASSQIGDSPLHF. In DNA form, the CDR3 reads TGCGCCAGCAGCCAGATCGGGGATTCACCCCTCCACTTT.

The CDR3 DNA follows: TGTGCCATCAGTATGACTAGCTCCCGTGGGACCCAGTACTTC. Amino acids: CAISMTSSRGTQYF. This chain joins TRBV10-3 and TRBJ2-5; TRBD2 matches at 7 bases. The CDR3 is 14 residues long. Germline CDR1 ENHRY, CDR2 SYGVKD. Trimming took 5 bases from V and 7 from J; bases not matched to a gene: 10.

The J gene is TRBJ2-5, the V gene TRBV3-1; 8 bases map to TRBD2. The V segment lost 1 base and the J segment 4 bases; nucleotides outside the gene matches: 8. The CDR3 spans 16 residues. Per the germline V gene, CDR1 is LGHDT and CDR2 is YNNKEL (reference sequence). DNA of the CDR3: TGTGCCAGCAGCCAAGTGCCCGGGGGGGCACCAGAGACCCAGTACTTC. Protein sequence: CASSQVPGGAPETQYF.

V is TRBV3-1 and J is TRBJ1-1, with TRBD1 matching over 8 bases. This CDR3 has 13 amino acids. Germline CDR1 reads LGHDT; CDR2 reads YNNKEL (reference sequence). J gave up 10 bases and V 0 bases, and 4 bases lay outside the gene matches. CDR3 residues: CASSQDRGLVAFF. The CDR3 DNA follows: TGTGCCAGCAGCCAAGACAGGGGGCTAGTAGCTTTCTTT.

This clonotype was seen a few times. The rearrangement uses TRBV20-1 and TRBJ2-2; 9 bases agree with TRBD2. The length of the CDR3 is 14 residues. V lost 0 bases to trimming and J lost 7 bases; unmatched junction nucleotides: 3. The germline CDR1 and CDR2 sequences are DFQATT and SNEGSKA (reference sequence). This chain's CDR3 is CSARDQRGVGELFF. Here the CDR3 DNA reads TGCAGTGCTAGAGACCAGCGGGGGGTCGGGGAGCTGTTTTTT.

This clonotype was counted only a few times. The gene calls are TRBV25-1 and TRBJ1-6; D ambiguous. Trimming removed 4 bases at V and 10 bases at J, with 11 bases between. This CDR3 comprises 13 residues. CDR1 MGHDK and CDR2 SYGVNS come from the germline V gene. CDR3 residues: CASSGRTVSPLHF. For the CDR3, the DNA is TGTGCCAGCAGTGGCAGGACTGTCTCACCCCTCCACTTT. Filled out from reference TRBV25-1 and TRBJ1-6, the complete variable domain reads EADIYQTPRYLVIGTGKKITLECSQTMGHDKMYWYQQDPGMELHLIHYSYGVNSTEKGDLSSESTVSRIRTEHFPLTLESARPSHTSQYLCASSGRTVSPLHFGNGTRLTVT.

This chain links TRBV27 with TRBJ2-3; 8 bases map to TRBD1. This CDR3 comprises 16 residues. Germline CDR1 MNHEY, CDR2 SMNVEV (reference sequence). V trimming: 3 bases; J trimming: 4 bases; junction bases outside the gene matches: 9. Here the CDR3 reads CASSFGGRGLADTQYF. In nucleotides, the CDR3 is TGTGCCAGCAGTTTTGGGGGCAGGGGGCTAGCAGATACGCAGTATTTT.

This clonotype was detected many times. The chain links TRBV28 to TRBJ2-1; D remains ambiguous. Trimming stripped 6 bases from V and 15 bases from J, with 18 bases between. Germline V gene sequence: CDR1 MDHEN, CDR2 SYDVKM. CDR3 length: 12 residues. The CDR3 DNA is TGTGCCAGCAGCCCGGAACCCACTCGCTGGTTCTTC. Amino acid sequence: CASSPEPTRWFF.

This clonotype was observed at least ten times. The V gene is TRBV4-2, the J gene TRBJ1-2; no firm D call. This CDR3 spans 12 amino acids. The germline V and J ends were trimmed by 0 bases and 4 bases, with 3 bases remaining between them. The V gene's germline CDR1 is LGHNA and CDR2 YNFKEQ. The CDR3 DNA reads TGTGCCAGCAGCCAAGACAGCTATGGCTACACCTTC. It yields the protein CASSQDSYGYTF.

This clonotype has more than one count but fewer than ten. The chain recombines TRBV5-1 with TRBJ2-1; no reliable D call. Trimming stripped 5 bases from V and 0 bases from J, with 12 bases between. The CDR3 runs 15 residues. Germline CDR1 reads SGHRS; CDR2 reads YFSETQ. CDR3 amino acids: CASSSESSSYNEQFF. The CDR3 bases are TGCGCCAGCAGTTCCGAGTCCAGCTCCTACAATGAGCAGTTCTTC.

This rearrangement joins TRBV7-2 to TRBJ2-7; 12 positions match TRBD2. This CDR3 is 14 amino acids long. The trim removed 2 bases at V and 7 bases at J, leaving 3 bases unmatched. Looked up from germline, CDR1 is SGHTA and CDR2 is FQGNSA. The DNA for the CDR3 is TGTGCCAGCAGCTTACGGCTAGCGGGGGGGGAGCAGTACTTC. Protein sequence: CASSLRLAGGEQYF.

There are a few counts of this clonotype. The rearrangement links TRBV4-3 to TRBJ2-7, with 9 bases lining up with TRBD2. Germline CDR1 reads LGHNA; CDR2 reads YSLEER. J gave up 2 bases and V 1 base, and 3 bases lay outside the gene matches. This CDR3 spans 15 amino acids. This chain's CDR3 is CASSQGTSVAYEQYF. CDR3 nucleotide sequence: TGCGCCAGCAGCCAAGGGACTAGCGTAGCCTACGAGCAGTACTTC.